This T cell receptor (beta chain) was sequenced during a study of Ad26.COV2.S vaccination and SARS-CoV-2 variants. Generated by immunoSEQ multiplex PCR, the TCRdb table keeps only in-frame clones and is missing some. This sample has roughly 680,000 clones, with more than 70% found just once. This clone showed up just a few times. Its antigen is still unknown. This CDR3 spans 13 amino acids. V lost 4 bases and J lost 4, with 10 bases in between. In germline, CDR1 is SEHNR, CDR2 FQNEAQ (reference sequence). Overall study findings and caveats: TCR breadth and depth analyses may have underestimated total T cell responses. Placebo recipients trailed vaccine recipients in spike-specific TCR breadth.

The treatment here: 15 to 20 received Ad26.COV2.S at low or high dose, single or two shots; about 5 received placebo; per-sample allocation not given. It was on day 63 after the first vaccine or placebo injection that samples were taken. This TCR came from a person between 18 and 60 years old who received the Ad26.COV2.S COVID-19 vaccine or a placebo. This material consisted of peripheral blood, taken in a trial of Ad26.COV2.S vaccine versus placebo. The gene calls are TRBV7-9 and TRBJ1-2; maybe TRBD1 (5 bases). DNA of the CDR3: TGTGCCAGCAGCTCGGGGACCCTCTATGGCTACACCTTC. Translating gives CASSSGTLYGYTF.